This is a list of T cell receptor beta chains from one sample in a study of T cell changes during pregnancy in multiple sclerosis. Clones were read by immunoSEQ multiplex PCR, and TCRdb kept only the in-frame ones, dropping some. This sample has about 61,000 clones; 70% to 90% occur once, and the top ten carry 0.89%. This specimen consisted of peripheral blood, obtained in the first trimester of pregnancy. These receptors were obtained from a female donor in good health, enrolled as a control in a pregnancy study. Both conserved end residues are part of each CDR3. A D gene is named only where the DNA matches it firmly. Size is omitted from some rows. Given values are once, few, many or a class for expanded clones.

j_call	clone_size	v_call	d_call	cdr3_aa	cdr3_nt
TRBJ2-6	NA	TRBV19	NA	CASSATRNTSSGANVLTF	TGTGCCAGTAGTGCCACTAGGAACACCAGCTCTGGGGCCAACGTCCTGACTTTC
TRBJ1-1	NA	TRBV6-1	NA	CASNPGGTEAFF	TGTGCCAGCAACCCGGGGGGGACTGAAGCTTTCTTT
TRBJ2-1	NA	TRBV19	NA	CASSFYREGIGEQFF	TGTGCCAGTAGTTTCTACAGGGAGGGGATAGGGGAGCAGTTCTTC
TRBJ1-1	NA	TRBV7-2	TRBD1	CASSRDSMNTEAFF	TGTGCCAGCAGCCGGGACAGCATGAACACTGAAGCTTTCTTT
TRBJ1-3	NA	TRBV9	NA	CASSDSQGGNTIYF	TGTGCCAGCAGCGACTCGCAGGGGGGAAACACCATATATTTT
TRBJ1-5	NA	TRBV2	NA	CASTERQTYSNQPQHF	TGTGCCAGCACCGAAAGACAGACCTATAGCAATCAGCCCCAGCATTTT
TRBJ1-5	NA	TRBV19	NA	CASTTDSNQPQHF	TGTGCCAGTACAACAGATAGCAATCAGCCCCAGCATTTT
TRBJ2-7	NA	TRBV19	NA	CASSITRDSYEQYF	TGTGCCAGTAGTATCACCAGGGACTCCTACGAGCAGTACTTC
TRBJ1-2	NA	TRBV9	TRBD1	CASSVGQGVSYGYTF	TGTGCCAGCAGCGTGGGGCAGGGGGTTTCTTATGGCTACACCTTC
TRBJ2-1	NA	TRBV7-2	TRBD2	CASSPVPGTSGGAGFF	TGTGCCAGCAGCCCGGTGCCCGGGACTAGCGGGGGGGCAGGGTTCTTC
TRBJ2-2	NA	TRBV5-4	TRBD1	CASSSKWDSGELFF	TGTGCCAGCAGCTCAAAATGGGACAGCGGGGAGCTGTTTTTT
TRBJ1-2	NA	TRBV5-1	TRBD1	CASSLVPPGQGSGYTF	TGCGCCAGCAGCTTGGTCCCACCGGGACAGGGGTCGGGCTACACCTTC
TRBJ2-3	NA	TRBV7-7	TRBD1	CASSSTGGDGSDTQYF	TGTGCCAGCAGCTCCACAGGGGGCGATGGGTCAGATACGCAGTATTTT
TRBJ2-2	NA	TRBV30	NA	CAWRTYRISTGELFF	TGTGCCTGGAGAACTTACAGGATTAGCACCGGGGAGCTGTTTTTT
TRBJ2-3	NA	TRBV7-7	TRBD2	CASSQGLAGGTDTQYF	TGTGCCAGCAGCCAAGGACTAGCGGGGGGGACAGATACGCAGTATTTT
TRBJ1-2	NA	TRBV4-3	NA	CASSQDRGPNYGYTF	TGCGCCAGCAGCCAAGACAGGGGACCTAACTATGGCTACACCTTC
TRBJ1-5	NA	TRBV11-2	NA	CASSLDRTEGPHF	TGTGCCAGCAGCTTAGATCGGACAGAGGGCCCCCATTTT
TRBJ2-7	once	TRBV5-1	NA	CASGVGGDEQYF	TGCGCCAGCGGGGTAGGGGGTGACGAGCAGTACTTC
TRBJ2-7	NA	TRBV23-1	TRBD1	CASIYRGSPYEQYF	TGCGCCAGCATCTACAGGGGATCCCCCTACGAGCAGTACTTC
TRBJ1-4	NA	TRBV7-9	NA	CASSRSGVPNEKLFF	TGTGCCAGCAGCCGTTCAGGGGTCCCTAATGAAAAACTGTTTTTT
TRBJ2-2	NA	TRBV9	NA	CASSVDRVVGELFF	TGTGCCAGCAGCGTAGACAGGGTTGTAGGGGAGCTGTTTTTT
TRBJ2-7	NA	TRBV5-4	TRBD2	CASSSGTSGAFSYEQYF	TGTGCCAGCAGCTCCGGGACTAGCGGGGCTTTTTCGTACGAGCAGTACTTC
TRBJ2-7	NA	TRBV7-9	TRBD1	CASSPRDRETYEQYF	TGTGCCAGCAGTCCCCGGGACAGGGAAACCTACGAGCAGTACTTC
TRBJ2-1	NA	TRBV9	TRBD2	CASSPLGGVNEQFF	TGTGCCAGCAGCCCCCTGGGAGGGGTCAATGAGCAGTTCTTC
TRBJ2-7	NA	TRBV27	NA	CASSLVGRDLSYEQYF	TGTGCCAGCAGTTTAGTTGGGAGAGATCTATCCTACGAGCAGTACTTC
TRBJ1-2	NA	TRBV5-4	NA	CASSLSTTNYGYTF	TGTGCCAGCAGCTTGTCGACTACTAACTATGGCTACACCTTC
TRBJ2-2	NA	TRBV2	NA	CASSVTESLTGELFF	TGTGCCAGCAGTGTCACAGAGTCCCTCACCGGGGAGCTGTTTTTT
TRBJ1-2	NA	TRBV9	NA	CASSGTANYGYTF	TGTGCCAGCAGCGGGACAGCGAACTATGGCTACACCTTC
TRBJ1-6	few	TRBV5-8	TRBD1	CASSLAGTGDSPLHF	TGTGCCAGCAGCTTGGCCGGGACAGGGGATTCACCCCTCCACTTT
TRBJ1-3	NA	TRBV19	NA	CASRPGSSGNTIYF	TGTGCCAGTAGACCGGGGTCCTCTGGAAACACCATATATTTT
TRBJ2-3	NA	TRBV9	NA	CASSVATDHTDTQYF	TGTGCCAGCAGCGTAGCCACAGACCACACAGATACGCAGTATTTT
TRBJ1-4	NA	TRBV6-6	TRBD1	CASRPPTGGIGKLFF	TGTGCCAGCAGACCGCCGACAGGGGGCATCGGAAAACTGTTTTTT
TRBJ1-5	NA	TRBV30	NA	CAWSAGEWANQPQHF	TGTGCCTGGAGCGCAGGGGAGTGGGCCAATCAGCCCCAGCATTTT
TRBJ1-5	NA	TRBV6-6	NA	CASISAGGQPQHF	TGTGCCAGCATCTCAGCGGGGGGTCAGCCCCAGCATTTT
TRBJ1-2	few	TRBV7-2	NA	CASSLALAEDYGYTF	TGTGCCAGCAGCTTAGCGCTCGCTGAGGACTATGGCTACACCTTC
TRBJ1-1	NA	TRBV5-1	NA	CASSLVSVNTEAFF	TGCGCCAGCAGCTTGGTGAGCGTGAACACTGAAGCTTTCTTT
TRBJ1-6	NA	TRBV19	TRBD1	CASSDRGFNSPLHF	TGTGCCAGCTCGGACAGGGGCTTTAATTCACCCCTCCACTTT
TRBJ1-2	once	TRBV5-6	TRBD1	CASSGGTGLEYGYTF	TGTGCCAGCAGCGGGGGGACAGGGTTAGAATATGGCTACACCTTC
TRBJ2-3	NA	TRBV5-4	TRBD2	CASSPEGLAGGQADTQYF	TGTGCCAGCAGCCCAGAGGGACTAGCGGGGGGGCAGGCAGATACGCAGTATTTT
TRBJ1-5	NA	TRBV29-1	NA	CSVGQRDQPQHF	TGCAGCGTTGGCCAGAGGGATCAGCCCCAGCATTTT
TRBJ2-7	NA	TRBV5-1	TRBD2	CASSSLPGGSYEQYF	TGCGCCAGCAGCTCGTTACCGGGGGGCTCCTACGAGCAGTACTTC
TRBJ1-1	NA	TRBV6-5	TRBD1	CASSSPQGIAEAFF	TGTGCCAGCAGTTCCCCACAGGGGATCGCTGAAGCTTTCTTT
TRBJ2-4	NA	TRBV4-1	NA	CASGRGSGVNIQYF	TGCGCCAGCGGACGGGGGAGTGGTGTAAACATTCAGTACTTC
TRBJ2-3	NA	TRBV5-4	TRBD2	CASSLGGLSTSGNTDTQYF	TGTGCCAGCAGCTTGGGAGGTTTGTCGACTAGCGGGAACACAGATACGCAGTATTTT